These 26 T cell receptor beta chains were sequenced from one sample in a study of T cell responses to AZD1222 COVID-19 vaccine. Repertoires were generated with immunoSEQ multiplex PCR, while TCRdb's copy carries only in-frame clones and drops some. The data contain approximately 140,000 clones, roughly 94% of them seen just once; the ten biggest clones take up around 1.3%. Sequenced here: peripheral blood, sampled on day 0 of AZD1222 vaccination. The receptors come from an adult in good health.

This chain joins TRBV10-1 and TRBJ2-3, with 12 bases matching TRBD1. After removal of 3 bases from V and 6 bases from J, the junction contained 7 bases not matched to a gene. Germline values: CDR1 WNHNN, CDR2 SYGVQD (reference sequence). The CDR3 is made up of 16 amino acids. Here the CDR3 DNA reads TGCGCCAGCAGTGATCTAGGGACAGGGGGCCAGGATACGCAGTATTTT. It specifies CASSDLGTGGQDTQYF.

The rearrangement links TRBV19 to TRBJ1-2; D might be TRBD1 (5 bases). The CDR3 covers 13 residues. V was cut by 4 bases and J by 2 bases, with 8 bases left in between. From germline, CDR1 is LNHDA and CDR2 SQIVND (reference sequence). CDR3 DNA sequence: TGTGCCAGTAGTACAGGGTTCAACTATGGCTACACCTTC. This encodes CASSTGFNYGYTF.

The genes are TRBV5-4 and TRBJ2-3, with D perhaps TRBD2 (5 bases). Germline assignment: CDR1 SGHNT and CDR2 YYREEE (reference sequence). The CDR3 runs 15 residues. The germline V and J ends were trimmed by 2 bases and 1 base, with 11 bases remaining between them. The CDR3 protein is CASSLNGIGTDTQYF. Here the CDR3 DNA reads TGTGCCAGCAGCTTAAACGGGATTGGCACAGATACGCAGTATTTT. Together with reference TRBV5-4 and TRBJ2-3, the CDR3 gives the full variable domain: ETGVTQSPTHLIKTRGQQVTLRCSSQSGHNTVSWYQQALGQGPQFIFQYYREEENGRGNFPPRFSGLQFPNYSSELNVNALELDDSALYLCASSLNGIGTDTQYFGPGTRLTVL.

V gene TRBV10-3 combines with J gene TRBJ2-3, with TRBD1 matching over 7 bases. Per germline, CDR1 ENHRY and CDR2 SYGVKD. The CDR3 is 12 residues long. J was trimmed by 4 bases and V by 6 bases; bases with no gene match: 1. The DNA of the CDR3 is TGTGCCATCAGGACAGGGTCAGATACGCAGTATTTT. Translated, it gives CAIRTGSDTQYF.

The CDR3 region has the DNA TGTGCCAGCAGCCGGACAGTATCCACCTATAATTCACCCCTCCACTTT. Translation gives CASSRTVSTYNSPLHF. The V call is TRBV7-7, the J call TRBJ1-6, with D maybe TRBD1 (6 bases). Per germline, CDR1 SSHAT and CDR2 FNYEAQ (reference sequence). V lost 5 bases and J lost 2, with 13 bases in between. The CDR3 runs 16 residues.

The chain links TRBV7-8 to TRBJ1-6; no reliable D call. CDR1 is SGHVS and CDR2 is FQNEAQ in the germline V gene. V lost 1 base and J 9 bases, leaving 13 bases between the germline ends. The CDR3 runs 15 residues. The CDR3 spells CASSLGILAGSPLHF. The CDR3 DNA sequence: TGTGCCAGCAGCTTAGGAATCCTGGCGGGTTCACCCCTCCACTTT.

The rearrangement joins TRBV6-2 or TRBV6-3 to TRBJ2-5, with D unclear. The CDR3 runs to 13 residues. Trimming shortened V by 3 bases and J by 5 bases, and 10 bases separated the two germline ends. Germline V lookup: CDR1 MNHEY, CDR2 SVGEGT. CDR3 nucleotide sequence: TGTGCCAGCAGTTATATTAGTGCGGAGACCCAGTACTTC. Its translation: CASSYISAETQYF.

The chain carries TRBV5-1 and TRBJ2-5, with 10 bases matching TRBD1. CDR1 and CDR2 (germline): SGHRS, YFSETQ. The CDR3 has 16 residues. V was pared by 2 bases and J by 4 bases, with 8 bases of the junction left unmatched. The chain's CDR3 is CASSLPTGGDGETQYF. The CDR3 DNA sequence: TGCGCCAGCAGCTTACCGACAGGGGGCGATGGAGAGACCCAGTACTTC.

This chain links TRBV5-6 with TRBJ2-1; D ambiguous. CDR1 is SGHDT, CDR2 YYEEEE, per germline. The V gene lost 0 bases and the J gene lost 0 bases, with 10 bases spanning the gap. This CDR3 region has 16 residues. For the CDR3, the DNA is TGTGCCAGCAGCTTGGAGGTAGTCTCCTCCTACAATGAGCAGTTCTTC. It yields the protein CASSLEVVSSYNEQFF.

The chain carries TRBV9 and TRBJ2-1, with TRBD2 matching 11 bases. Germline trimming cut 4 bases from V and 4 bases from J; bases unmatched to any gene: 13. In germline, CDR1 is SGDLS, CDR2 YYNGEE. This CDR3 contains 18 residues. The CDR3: CASSPSSILAGVYNEQFF. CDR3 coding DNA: TGTGCCAGCAGCCCAAGCTCCATACTAGCGGGAGTTTACAATGAGCAGTTCTTC. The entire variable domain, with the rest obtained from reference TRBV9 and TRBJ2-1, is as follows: DSGVTQTPKHLITATGQRVTLRCSPRSGDLSVYWYQQSLDQGLQFLIQYYNGEERAKGNILERFSAQQFPDLHSELNLSSLELGDSALYFCASSPSSILAGVYNEQFFGPGTRLTVL.

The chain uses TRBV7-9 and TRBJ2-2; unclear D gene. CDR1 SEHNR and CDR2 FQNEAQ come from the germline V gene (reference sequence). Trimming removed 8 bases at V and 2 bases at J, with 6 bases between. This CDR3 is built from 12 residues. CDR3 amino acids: CASRANTGELFF. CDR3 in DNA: TGTGCCAGCCGAGCCAACACCGGGGAGCTGTTTTTT.

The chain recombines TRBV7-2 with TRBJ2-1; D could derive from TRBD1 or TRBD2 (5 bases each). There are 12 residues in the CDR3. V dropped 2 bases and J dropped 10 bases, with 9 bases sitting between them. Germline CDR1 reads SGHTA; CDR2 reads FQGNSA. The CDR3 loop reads CASSLYWGEQFF. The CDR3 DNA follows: TGTGCCAGCAGCTTATATTGGGGGGAGCAGTTCTTC.

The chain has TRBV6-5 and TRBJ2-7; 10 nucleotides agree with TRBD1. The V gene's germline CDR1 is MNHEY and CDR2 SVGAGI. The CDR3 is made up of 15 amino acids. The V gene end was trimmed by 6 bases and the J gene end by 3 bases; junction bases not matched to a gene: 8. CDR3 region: CASSVDRGRDYEQYV. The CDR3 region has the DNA TGTGCCAGCAGCGTTGACAGGGGGCGCGACTACGAGCAGTACGTC.

The CDR3 nucleotides are TGTGCCAGCAGTTTCCGCTGGGCAACTAATGAAAAACTGTTTTTT. This sequence encodes CASSFRWATNEKLFF. The V gene is TRBV27, the J gene TRBJ1-4; D not resolved. V lost 3 bases to trimming and J lost 0 bases, with 8 bases between them. The germline V gene encodes CDR1 MNHEY and CDR2 SMNVEV (reference sequence). This CDR3 has 15 residues. Drawing the rest from reference TRBV27 and TRBJ1-4, the complete variable domain is EAQVTQNPRYLITVTGKKLTVTCSQNMNHEYMSWYRQDPGLGLRQIYYSMNVEVTDKGDVPEGYKVSRKEKRNFPLILESPSPNQTSLYFCASSFRWATNEKLFFGSGTQLSVL.

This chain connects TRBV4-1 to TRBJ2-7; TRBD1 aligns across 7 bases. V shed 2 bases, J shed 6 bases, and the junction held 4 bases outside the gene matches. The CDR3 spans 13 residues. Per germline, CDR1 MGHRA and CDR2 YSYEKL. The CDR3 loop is CASSQIPGGEQYV. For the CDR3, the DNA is TGCGCCAGCAGCCAAATCCCAGGGGGCGAGCAGTACGTC.

The CDR3 loop is CASSLVLAGAYEQYV. The CDR3 nucleotides read TGTGCCAGCAGCTTAGTGCTAGCGGGAGCTTACGAGCAGTACGTC. The gene calls are TRBV7-8 and TRBJ2-7; TRBD2 matches 10 bases. The CDR3 covers 15 residues. The germline V gene has CDR1 SGHVS and CDR2 FQNEAQ. J gave up 4 bases and V 1 base, and 4 bases lay outside the gene matches.

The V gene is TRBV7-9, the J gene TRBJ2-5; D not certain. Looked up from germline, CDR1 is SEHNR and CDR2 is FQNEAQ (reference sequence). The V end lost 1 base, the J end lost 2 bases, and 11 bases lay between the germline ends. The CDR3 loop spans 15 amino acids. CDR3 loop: CASSLVLANQETQYF. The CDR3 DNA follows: TGTGCCAGCAGCTTAGTCTTAGCAAATCAAGAGACCCAGTACTTC.

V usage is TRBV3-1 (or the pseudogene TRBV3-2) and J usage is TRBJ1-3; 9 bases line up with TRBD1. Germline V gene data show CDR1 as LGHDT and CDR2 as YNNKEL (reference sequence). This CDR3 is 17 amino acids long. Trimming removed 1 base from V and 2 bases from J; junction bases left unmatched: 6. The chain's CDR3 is CASSQAPGQGAGNTIYF. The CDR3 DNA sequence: TGTGCCAGCAGCCAAGCCCCGGGACAGGGAGCTGGAAACACCATATATTTT.

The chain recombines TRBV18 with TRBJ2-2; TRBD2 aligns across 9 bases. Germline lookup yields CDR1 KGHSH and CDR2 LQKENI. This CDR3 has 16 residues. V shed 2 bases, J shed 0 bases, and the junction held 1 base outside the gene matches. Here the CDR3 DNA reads TGTGCCAGCTCACCAAGCGGGGGGACGAACACCGGGGAGCTGTTTTTT. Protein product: CASSPSGGTNTGELFF. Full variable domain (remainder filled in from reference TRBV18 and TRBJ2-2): NAGVMQNPRHLVRRRGQEARLRCSPMKGHSHVYWYRQLPEEGLKFMVYLQKENIIDESGMPKERFSAEFPKEGPSILRIQQVVRGDSAAYFCASSPSGGTNTGELFFGEGSRLTVL.

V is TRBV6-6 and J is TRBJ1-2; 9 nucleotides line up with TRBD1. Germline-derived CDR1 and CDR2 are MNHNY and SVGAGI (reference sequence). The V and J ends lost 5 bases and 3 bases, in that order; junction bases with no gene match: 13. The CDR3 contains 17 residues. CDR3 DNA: TGTGCCAGCAGTCGTTCGGGGACAGGGAACGTCGACTATGGCTACACCTTC. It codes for CASSRSGTGNVDYGYTF.

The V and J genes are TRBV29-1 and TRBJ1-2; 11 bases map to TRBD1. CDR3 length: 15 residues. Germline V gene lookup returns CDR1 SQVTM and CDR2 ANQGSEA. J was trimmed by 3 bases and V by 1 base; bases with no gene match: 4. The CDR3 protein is CSVEGMGQGDYGYTF. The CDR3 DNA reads TGCAGCGTTGAAGGGATGGGACAGGGGGACTATGGCTACACCTTC.

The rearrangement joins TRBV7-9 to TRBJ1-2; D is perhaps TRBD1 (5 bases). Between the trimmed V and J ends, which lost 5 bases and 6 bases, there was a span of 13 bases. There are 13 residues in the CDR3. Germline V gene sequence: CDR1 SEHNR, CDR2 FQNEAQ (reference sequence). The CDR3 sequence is CASSPWTTDGYTF. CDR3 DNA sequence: TGTGCCAGCAGCCCCTGGACAACGGATGGCTACACCTTC.

The CDR3: CASSFRDIYNEQFF. Written as DNA, the CDR3 is TGTGCCAGCAGTTTCAGGGACATATACAATGAGCAGTTCTTC. The J gene is TRBJ2-1, the V gene TRBV28, with D perhaps TRBD1 (6 bases). V was trimmed by 3 bases and J by 4 bases, leaving 10 bases between them. Germline CDR1 and CDR2: MDHEN and SYDVKM. The CDR3 sequence is 14 residues long.

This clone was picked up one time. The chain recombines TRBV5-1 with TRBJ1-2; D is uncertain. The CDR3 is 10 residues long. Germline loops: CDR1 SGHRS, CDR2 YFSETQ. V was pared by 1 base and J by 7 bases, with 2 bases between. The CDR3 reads CASSLFGYTF. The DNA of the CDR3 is TGCGCCAGCAGCTTGTTTGGCTACACCTTC.

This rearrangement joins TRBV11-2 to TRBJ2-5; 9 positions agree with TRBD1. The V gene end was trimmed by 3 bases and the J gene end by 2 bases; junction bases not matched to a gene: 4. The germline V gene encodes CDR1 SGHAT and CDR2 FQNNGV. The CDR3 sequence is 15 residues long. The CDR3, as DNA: TGTGCCAGCAGCTTTGGGGGGACAGGGCAAGAGACCCAGTACTTC. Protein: CASSFGGTGQETQYF. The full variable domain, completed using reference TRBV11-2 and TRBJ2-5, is EAGVAQSPRYKIIEKRQSVAFWCNPISGHATLYWYQQILGQGPKLLIQFQNNGVVDDSQLPKDRFSAERLKGVDSTLKIQPAKLEDSAVYLCASSFGGTGQETQYFGPGTRLLVL.

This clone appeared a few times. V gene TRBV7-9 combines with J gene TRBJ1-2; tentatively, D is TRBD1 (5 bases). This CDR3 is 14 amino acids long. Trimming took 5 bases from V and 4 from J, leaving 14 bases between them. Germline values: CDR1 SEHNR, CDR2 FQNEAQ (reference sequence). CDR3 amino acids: CASSAQGVSYGYTF. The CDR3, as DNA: TGTGCCAGCAGCGCCCAAGGGGTTTCCTATGGCTACACCTTC.